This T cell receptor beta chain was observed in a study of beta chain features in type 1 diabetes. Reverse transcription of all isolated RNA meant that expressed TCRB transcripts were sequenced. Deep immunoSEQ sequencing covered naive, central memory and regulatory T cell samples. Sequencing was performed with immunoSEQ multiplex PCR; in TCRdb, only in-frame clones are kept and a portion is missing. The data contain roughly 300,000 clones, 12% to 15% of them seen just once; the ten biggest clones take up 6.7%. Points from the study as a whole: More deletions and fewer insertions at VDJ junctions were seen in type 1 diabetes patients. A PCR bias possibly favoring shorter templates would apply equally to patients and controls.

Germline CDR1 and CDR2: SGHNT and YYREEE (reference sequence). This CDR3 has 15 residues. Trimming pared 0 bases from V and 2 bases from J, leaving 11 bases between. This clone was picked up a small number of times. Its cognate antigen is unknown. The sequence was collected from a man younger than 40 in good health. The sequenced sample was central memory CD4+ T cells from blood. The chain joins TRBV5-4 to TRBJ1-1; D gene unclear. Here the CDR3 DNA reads TGTGCCAGCAGCTTGGAGCTCAGCAAAAACACTGAAGCTTTCTTT. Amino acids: CASSLELSKNTEAFF.